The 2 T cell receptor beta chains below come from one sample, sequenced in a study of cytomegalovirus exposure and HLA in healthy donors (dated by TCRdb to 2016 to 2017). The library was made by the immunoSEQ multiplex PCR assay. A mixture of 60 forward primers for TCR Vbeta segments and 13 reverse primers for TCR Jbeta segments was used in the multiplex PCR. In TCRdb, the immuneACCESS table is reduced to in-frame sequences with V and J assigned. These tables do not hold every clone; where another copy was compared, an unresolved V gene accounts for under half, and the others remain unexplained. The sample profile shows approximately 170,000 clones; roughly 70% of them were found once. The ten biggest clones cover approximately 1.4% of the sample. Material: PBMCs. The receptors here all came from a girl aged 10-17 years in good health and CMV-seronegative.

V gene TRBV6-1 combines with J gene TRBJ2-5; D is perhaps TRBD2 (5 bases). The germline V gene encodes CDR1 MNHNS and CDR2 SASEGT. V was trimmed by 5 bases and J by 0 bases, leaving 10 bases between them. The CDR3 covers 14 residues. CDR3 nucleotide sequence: TGTGCCAGCAGTAGCCCGGGGAACCAAGAGACCCAGTACTTC. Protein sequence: CASSSPGNQETQYF.

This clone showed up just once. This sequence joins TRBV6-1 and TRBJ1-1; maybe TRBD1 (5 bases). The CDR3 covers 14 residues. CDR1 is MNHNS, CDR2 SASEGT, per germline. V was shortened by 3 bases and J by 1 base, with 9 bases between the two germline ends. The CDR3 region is CASSDPGGNTEAFF. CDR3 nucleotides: TGTGCCAGCAGTGATCCCGGGGGGAACACTGAAGCTTTCTTT.